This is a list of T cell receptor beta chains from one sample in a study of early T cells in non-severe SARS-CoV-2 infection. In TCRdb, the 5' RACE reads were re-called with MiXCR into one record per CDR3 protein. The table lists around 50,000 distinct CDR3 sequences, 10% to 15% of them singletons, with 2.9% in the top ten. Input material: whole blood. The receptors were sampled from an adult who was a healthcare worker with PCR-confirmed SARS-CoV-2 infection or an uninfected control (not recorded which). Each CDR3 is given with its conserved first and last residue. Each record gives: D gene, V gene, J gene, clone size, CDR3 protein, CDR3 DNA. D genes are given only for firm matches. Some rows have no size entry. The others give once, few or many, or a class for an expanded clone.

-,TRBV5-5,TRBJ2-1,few,CASSLEGSHNEQFF,TGTGCCAGCAGCTTGGAGGGGAGCCACAATGAGCAGTTCTTC
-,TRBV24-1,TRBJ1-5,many,CATSNSWNQPQHF,TGTGCCACCAGTAACTCGTGGAATCAGCCCCAGCATTTT
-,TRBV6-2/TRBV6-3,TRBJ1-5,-,CASSYSQQNQPQHF,TGTGCCAGCAGTTACTCGCAGCAGAATCAGCCCCAGCATTTT
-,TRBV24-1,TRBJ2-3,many,CATSDPGLLDTQYF,TGTGCCACCAGTGACCCCGGCCTATTAGATACGCAGTATTTT
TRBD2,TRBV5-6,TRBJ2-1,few,CASSLELAGNNEQFF,TGTGCCAGCAGCTTGGAACTAGCGGGGAACAATGAGCAGTTCTTC
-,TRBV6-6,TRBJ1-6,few,CASTFVPGDSPLHF,TGTGCCAGCACCTTTGTTCCTGGGGATTCACCCCTCCACTTT
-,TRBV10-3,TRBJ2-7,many,CAISESGMGGESSYEQYF,TGTGCCATCAGTGAGTCGGGAATGGGCGGGGAAAGCTCCTACGAGCAGTACTTC
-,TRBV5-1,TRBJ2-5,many,CASSRDQETQYF,TGCGCCAGCAGCCGAGATCAAGAGACCCAGTACTTC
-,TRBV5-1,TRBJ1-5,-,CASSLGGPSQPQHF,TGCGCCAGCAGCTTGGGGGGGCCCAGTCAGCCCCAGCATTTT
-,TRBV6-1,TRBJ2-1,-,CASTNLGSSSYNEQFF,TGTGCCAGCACAAATTTGGGCAGTAGCTCCTACAATGAGCAGTTCTTC
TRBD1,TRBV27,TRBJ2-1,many,CASSSPRTGRNEQFF,TGTGCCAGCAGTTCCCCTAGGACAGGGCGCAATGAGCAGTTCTTC
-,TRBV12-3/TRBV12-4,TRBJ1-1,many,CASSFPRGTGTEAFF,TGTGCCAGCAGTTTTCCCCGGGGAACGGGCACTGAAGCTTTCTTT
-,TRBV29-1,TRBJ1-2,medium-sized,CSVDKGFEGYTF,TGCAGCGTTGACAAAGGGTTCGAGGGCTACACCTTC
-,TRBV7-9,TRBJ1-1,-,CASSLTPGPRGNTEAFF,TGTGCCAGCAGCTTAACCCCTGGTCCCCGAGGGAACACTGAAGCTTTCTTT
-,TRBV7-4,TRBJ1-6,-,CASRADSSYNSPLHF,TGTGCCAGCAGGGCGGACAGCTCCTATAATTCACCCCTCCACTTT
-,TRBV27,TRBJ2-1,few,CASSFRSLIGNEQFF,TGTGCCAGCAGTTTCCGCTCATTGATAGGCAATGAGCAGTTCTTC
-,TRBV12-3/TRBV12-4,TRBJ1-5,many,CASSFAGSREPSDQPQHF,TGTGCCAGCAGTTTCGCCGGCAGTCGAGAGCCTAGTGATCAGCCCCAGCATTTT
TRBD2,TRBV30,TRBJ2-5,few,CAWSRTGGQETQYF,TGTGCCTGGAGTCGTACGGGGGGTCAAGAGACCCAGTACTTC
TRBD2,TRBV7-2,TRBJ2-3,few,CASSFTGLAGITQYF,TGTGCCAGCAGCTTCACGGGACTAGCGGGGATTACGCAGTATTTT
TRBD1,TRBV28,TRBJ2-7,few,CASNGDSYEQYF,TGTGCCAGCAACGGGGACAGCTACGAGCAGTACTTC
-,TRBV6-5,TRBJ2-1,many,CASSRGVNEQFF,TGTGCCAGCAGCCGAGGGGTGAATGAGCAGTTCTTC
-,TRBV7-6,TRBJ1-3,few,CASSLDPRTGNTIYF,TGTGCCAGCAGCTTAGATCCGCGGACTGGAAACACCATATATTTT
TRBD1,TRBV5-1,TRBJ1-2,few,CASSLVTGGNSYGYTF,TGCGCCAGCAGCTTGGTTACAGGGGGCAACTCCTATGGCTACACCTTC
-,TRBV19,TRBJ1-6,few,CASNLFRDSPLHF,TGTGCCAGTAATCTTTTCCGTGACTCACCCCTCCACTTT
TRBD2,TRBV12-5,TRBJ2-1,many,CASGPPLAGGQFF,TGTGCTAGTGGTCCCCCCCTAGCGGGGGGGCAGTTCTTC
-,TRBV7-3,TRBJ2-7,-,CASSPGLSGEQYF,TGTGCCAGCAGCCCCGGACTCTCGGGGGAGCAGTACTTC
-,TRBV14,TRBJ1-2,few,CASSQSLGISHGYTF,TGTGCCAGCAGCCAGAGTCTCGGGATAAGCCATGGCTACACCTTC
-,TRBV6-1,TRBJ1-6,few,CASSAGPYNSPLHF,TGTGCCAGCAGTGCGGGACCCTATAATTCACCCCTCCACTTT
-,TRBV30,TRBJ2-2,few,CAWSRTGPNTGELFF,TGTGCCTGGAGTAGGACGGGGCCGAACACCGGGGAGCTGTTTTTT
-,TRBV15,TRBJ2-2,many,CATSRDSTGELFF,TGTGCCACCAGCAGAGACTCTACCGGGGAGCTGTTTTTT
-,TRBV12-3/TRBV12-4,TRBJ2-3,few,CASSLYRVGADTQYF,TGTGCCAGCAGTTTATACAGGGTGGGGGCAGATACGCAGTATTTT
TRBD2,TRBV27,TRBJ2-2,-,CASTASGGFTGELFF,TGTGCCAGCACCGCTAGCGGGGGTTTCACCGGGGAGCTGTTTTTT
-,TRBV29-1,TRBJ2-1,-,CSTRVAYNEQFF,TGCAGCACCCGGGTAGCATACAATGAGCAGTTCTTC
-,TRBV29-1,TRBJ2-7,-,CSVCGTLTYEQYF,TGCAGCGTCTGCGGGACCTTAACCTACGAGCAGTACTTC
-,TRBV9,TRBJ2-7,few,CASSVDGSGSYEQYF,TGTGCCAGCAGCGTAGACGGGTCAGGTTCCTACGAGCAGTACTTC
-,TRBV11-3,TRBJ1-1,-,CASSLDLGVDTEAFF,TGTGCCAGCAGCTTAGATCTTGGGGTTGACACTGAAGCTTTCTTT
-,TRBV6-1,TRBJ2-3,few,CASSRLEGSLGTDTQYF,TGTGCCAGCAGTCGTCTCGAGGGGAGCTTGGGCACAGATACGCAGTATTTT